The T cell receptor beta chain under discussion was sequenced for a study of control samples from healthy donors and cancer patients. Assay used: immunoSEQ multiplex PCR; TCRdb lists only in-frame clones, some missing. The sample holds about 130,000 clones; 85% to 95% are singletons and the top ten take about 1.5%. The CDR3 totals 15 residues. Germline loops: CDR1 SEHNR, CDR2 FQNEAQ (reference sequence). Remarks on this clone: One end of the junction varies from germline; a read error may be responsible.

The V and J genes are TRBV7-9 and TRBJ2-5, with 7 bases that match TRBD2. The receptor was derived from a man between 45 and 60 years old with head and neck cancer. The sample consisted of PBMCs. The CDR3 spells CASSLGRGVQETRYF. As DNA, the CDR3 is TGTGCCAGCAGCTTGGGACGGGGGGTACAAGAGACCCGGTACTTC.